This T cell receptor (beta chain) stems from a study of blood T cell repertoires in COVID-19. The overall study: COVID-19 samples collected from the United States, Italy and Spain covered acute and convalescent phases.

The CDR3 consists of 13 residues. V was pared by 3 bases and J by 7 bases, with 9 bases between. Per the germline V gene, CDR1 is MNHEY and CDR2 is SMNVEV (reference sequence). Data came from immunoSEQ multiplex PCR; TCRdb stores just in-frame clones and leaves some out. The table lists more than 85,000 clones, approximately 82% of them singletons. Sequencing input: peripheral blood. The chain recombines TRBV27 with TRBJ2-2; maybe TRBD1 (5 bases). The sequence was collected from a man in his fifties or sixties with acute or convalescent COVID-19. The CDR3 DNA reads as TGTGCCAGCAGTTTCAGCAGGGTCGGGGAGCTGTTTTTT. Protein: CASSFSRVGELFF.